This T cell receptor (beta chain) was obtained from a study of control samples from healthy donors and cancer patients. Only in-frame clones appear in the TCRdb table, and some are missing; sequencing was by immunoSEQ multiplex PCR. The sample contains 150,000 to 200,000 clones, over 85% of which appear only once. The CDR3 has 15 amino acids. With 5 bases removed from V and 3 bases from J, the gap between germline ends came to 14 bases. Per germline, CDR1 MNHEY and CDR2 SMNVEV (reference sequence). This sequence originates from a man aged 30 to 39 in good health. The sequenced sample was blood. This sequence joins TRBV27 and TRBJ2-1, with D perhaps TRBD1 or TRBD2 (5 bases each). The CDR3 DNA is TGTGCCAGCAGTCCATCGTTGGGGGTCTACAATGAGCAGTTCTTC. Its translation is CASSPSLGVYNEQFF.